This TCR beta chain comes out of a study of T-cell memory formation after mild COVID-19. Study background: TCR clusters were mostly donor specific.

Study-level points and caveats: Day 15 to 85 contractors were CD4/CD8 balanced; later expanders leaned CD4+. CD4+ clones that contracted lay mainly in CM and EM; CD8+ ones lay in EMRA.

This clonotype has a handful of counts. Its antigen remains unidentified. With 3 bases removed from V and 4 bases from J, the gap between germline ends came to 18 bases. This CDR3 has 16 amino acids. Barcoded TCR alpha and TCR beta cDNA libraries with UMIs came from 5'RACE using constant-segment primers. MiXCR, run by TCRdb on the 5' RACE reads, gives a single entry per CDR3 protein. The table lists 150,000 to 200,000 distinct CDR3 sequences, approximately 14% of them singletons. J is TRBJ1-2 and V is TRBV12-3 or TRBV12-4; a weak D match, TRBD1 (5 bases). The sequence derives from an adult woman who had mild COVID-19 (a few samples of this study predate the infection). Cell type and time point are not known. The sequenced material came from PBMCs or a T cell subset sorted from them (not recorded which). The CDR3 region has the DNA TGTGCCAGCAGTTTTGGTGGCGACAGTGCCGTCTATGGCTACACCTTC. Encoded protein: CASSFGGDSAVYGYTF.